Each of the 10 T cell receptor beta chains below was sequenced from the same sample in a study of T cells in Graves' hyperthyroidism and ophthalmopathy. Amplified TCR beta CDR3 regions derived from RNA transcripts. The primer set for the first-round RT-PCR of the TCR CDR3 was HTBI. MiXCR was run by TCRdb on the multiplex PCR reads, yielding one entry per CDR3 protein. Seen here are 540,000 or so distinct CDR3 sequences, roughly 14% observed once, and the top ten hold 6.5% to 8%. Sequenced: blood. The origin of the receptors is a woman in her twenties or thirties with Graves' hyperthyroidism.

This clonotype was counted ten times or more. The rearrangement links TRBV6-2 or TRBV6-3 to TRBJ2-7, with 9 bases matching TRBD2. Germline assignment: CDR1 MNHEY and CDR2 SVGEGT. Losses at the gene ends were 2 bases for V and 3 bases for J; bases not matched to a gene: 5. This CDR3 is built from 15 residues. The CDR3 region has the DNA TGTGCCAGCAGTTACGGGCCTAGCGGGAACTACGAGCAGTACTTC. Translation: CASSYGPSGNYEQYF.

Ten or more counts support this clonotype. CDR3 in amino acids: CASSWGQGSLRPQHF. CDR3 nucleotides: TGTGCCAGCAGTTGGGGACAGGGGTCATTGAGGCCCCAGCATTTT. The chain couples TRBV12-3 or TRBV12-4 to TRBJ1-5; TRBD1 matches at 10 bases. The CDR3 length is 15 residues. The V and J ends lost 4 bases and 9 bases, in that order; junction bases with no gene match: 9.

The chain links TRBV5-1 to TRBJ2-7, with TRBD1 matching 7 bases. CDR1 SGHRS and CDR2 YFSETQ come from the germline V gene. The CDR3 contains 15 residues. Losses at the gene ends were 4 bases for V and 5 bases for J; bases not matched to a gene: 12. CDR3 region: CASSLTSTGVDEQYF. The CDR3 bases are TGCGCCAGCAGCCTCACCTCCACAGGGGTAGACGAGCAGTACTTC. Using reference TRBV5-1 and TRBJ2-7 for the parts outside the CDR3, the full variable domain is KAGVTQTPRYLIKTRGQQVTLSCSPISGHRSVSWYQQTPGQGLQFLFEYFSETQRNKGNFPGRFSGRQFSNSRSEMNVSTLELGDSALYLCASSLTSTGVDEQYFGPGTRLTVT.

This clonotype was detected many times. The chain couples TRBV5-8 to TRBJ2-1; 10 bases match TRBD1. CDR1 SGHTS and CDR2 YDEGEE come from the germline V gene. This CDR3 comprises 14 residues. The J segment lost 7 bases and the V segment lost 6 bases, leaving 7 bases of the junction unmatched. CDR3 amino acids: CASTGTGARNEQFF. CDR3 sequence (DNA): TGTGCCAGCACCGGGACAGGGGCACGAAATGAGCAGTTCTTC.

This clonotype came up many times. V and J are TRBV5-5 and TRBJ2-7; D is ambiguous. CDR1 and CDR2 (germline): SGHKS, YYEKEE (reference sequence). The CDR3 spans 17 residues. V was shortened by 0 bases and J by 0 bases, with 16 bases between the two germline ends. The CDR3 bases are TGTGCCAGCAGCTTGGAAGTTTTCCATTCAAGCTCCTACGAGCAGTACTTC. It specifies CASSLEVFHSSSYEQYF. The variable domain in full, completed from reference TRBV5-5 and TRBJ2-7, reads DAGVTQSPTHLIKTRGQQVTLRCSPISGHKSVSWYQQVLGQGPQFIFQYYEKEERGRGNFPDRFSARQFPNYSSELNVNALLLGDSALYLCASSLEVFHSSSYEQYFGPGTRLTVT.

In this sample, this clonotype turned up many times. J is TRBJ1-1 and V is TRBV5-1; D unclear. This CDR3 has 12 amino acids. Per the germline V gene, CDR1 is SGHRS and CDR2 is YFSETQ. V lost 3 bases and J lost 4, with 7 bases in between. In DNA form, the CDR3 reads TGCGCCAGCAGCTGGACCGGCACTGAAGCTTTCTTT. It specifies CASSWTGTEAFF. Drawing the rest from reference TRBV5-1 and TRBJ1-1, the complete variable domain is KAGVTQTPRYLIKTRGQQVTLSCSPISGHRSVSWYQQTPGQGLQFLFEYFSETQRNKGNFPGRFSGRQFSNSRSEMNVSTLELGDSALYLCASSWTGTEAFFGQGTRLTVV.

This clonotype was detected a few times. The chain combines TRBV27 with TRBJ2-7; D remains ambiguous. There are 13 residues in the CDR3. Deletions cut 6 bases from V and 3 bases from J, with 12 bases between. Germline V gives CDR1 MNHEY, CDR2 SMNVEV (reference sequence). The CDR3 sequence: CASRYTTDYEQYF. The CDR3 coding sequence is TGTGCCAGCAGGTATACTACAGACTACGAGCAGTACTTC.

This clonotype was detected many times. This chain joins TRBV6-1 and TRBJ1-2; 7 positions match TRBD1. The J segment lost 6 bases and the V segment lost 8 bases, leaving 6 bases of the junction unmatched. Germline V gene lookup returns CDR1 MNHNS and CDR2 SASEGT. CDR3 size: 12 residues. The CDR3 sequence is CASEGQADGYTF. The CDR3 DNA follows: TGTGCCAGCGAAGGACAGGCAGATGGCTACACCTTC.

There are many counts of this clonotype. The gene calls are TRBV20-1 and TRBJ2-1, with TRBD2 matching over 12 bases. Germline V gene sequence: CDR1 DFQATT, CDR2 SNEGSKA (reference sequence). V trimming: 1 base; J trimming: 7 bases; junction bases outside the gene matches: 5. The CDR3 length is 15 residues. As DNA, the CDR3 is TGCAGTGCTAGAGTGACTAGCGGGAGTTCGAATGAGCAGTTCTTC. Protein product: CSARVTSGSSNEQFF.

Concerning this clonotype: Germline and junction disagree at one end, which may indicate a read error. This chain links TRBV6-5 with TRBJ2-1; tentative D call: TRBD2 (7 bases). The CDR3 runs to 18 residues. CDR1 and CDR2 from the germline V gene are MNHEY and SVGAGI. The CDR3 DNA follows: TGTGCTAGCAGTTACCCCATAGGGGGGGGAGGGCACTACAATGAGCAGTTCTTC. Translation gives CASSYPIGGGGHYNEQFF.